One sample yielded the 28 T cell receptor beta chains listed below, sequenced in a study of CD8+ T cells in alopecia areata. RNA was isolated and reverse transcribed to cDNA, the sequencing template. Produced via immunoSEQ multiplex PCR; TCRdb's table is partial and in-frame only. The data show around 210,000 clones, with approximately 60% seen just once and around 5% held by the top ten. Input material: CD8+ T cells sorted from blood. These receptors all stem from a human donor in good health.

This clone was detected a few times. CDR3 coding DNA: TGCAGCGCCTCGAGGGATTCCCCCACTGAAGCTTTCTTT. Translated, it gives CSASRDSPTEAFF. V and J are TRBV29-1 and TRBJ1-1; D is unclear. Germline CDR1 SQVTM, CDR2 ANQGSEA. Trimming removed 7 bases at V and 4 bases at J, with 16 bases between. The CDR3 has 13 residues.

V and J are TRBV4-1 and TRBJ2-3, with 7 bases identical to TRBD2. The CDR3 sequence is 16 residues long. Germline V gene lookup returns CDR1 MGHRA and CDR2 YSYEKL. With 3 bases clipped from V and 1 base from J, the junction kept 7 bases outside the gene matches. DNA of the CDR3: TGCGCCAGCAGCCACCCCGGGGGAGGGGGCACAGATACGCAGTATTTT. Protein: CASSHPGGGGTDTQYF.

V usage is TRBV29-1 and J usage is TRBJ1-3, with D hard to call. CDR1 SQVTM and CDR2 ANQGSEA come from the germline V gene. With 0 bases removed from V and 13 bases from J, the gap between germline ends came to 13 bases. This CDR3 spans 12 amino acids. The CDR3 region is CSVEEARFEIYF. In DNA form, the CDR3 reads TGCAGCGTTGAAGAGGCCAGGTTCGAGATATATTTT.

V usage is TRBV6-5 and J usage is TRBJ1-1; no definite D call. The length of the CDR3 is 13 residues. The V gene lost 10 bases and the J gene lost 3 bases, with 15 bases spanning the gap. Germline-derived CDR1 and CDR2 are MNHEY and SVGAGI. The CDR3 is CAIRRAEDTEAFF. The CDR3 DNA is TGTGCCATCAGGAGGGCTGAGGACACTGAAGCTTTCTTT.

The CDR3 spells CASGLVVYEQYF. Here the CDR3 DNA reads TGTGCTAGTGGTTTGGTAGTATACGAGCAGTACTTC. The chain employs TRBV12-5 and TRBJ2-7; D is unclear. Per germline, CDR1 LGHNT and CDR2 FRNRAP. CDR3 length equals 12 residues. The V gene lost 0 bases and the J gene lost 4 bases, with 4 bases spanning the gap.

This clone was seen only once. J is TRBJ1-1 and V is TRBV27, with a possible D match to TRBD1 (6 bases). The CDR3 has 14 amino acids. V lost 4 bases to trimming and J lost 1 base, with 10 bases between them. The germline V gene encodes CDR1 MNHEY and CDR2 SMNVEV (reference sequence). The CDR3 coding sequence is TGTGCCAGCAGTTCGGGGGCCACGAACACTGAAGCTTTCTTT. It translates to CASSSGATNTEAFF.

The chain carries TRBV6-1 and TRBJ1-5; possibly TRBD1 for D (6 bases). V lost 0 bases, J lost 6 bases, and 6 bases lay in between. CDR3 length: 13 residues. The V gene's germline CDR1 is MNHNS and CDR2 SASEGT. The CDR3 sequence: CASSEAGGQPQHF. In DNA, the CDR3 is TGTGCCAGCAGTGAAGCAGGGGGTCAGCCCCAGCATTTT.

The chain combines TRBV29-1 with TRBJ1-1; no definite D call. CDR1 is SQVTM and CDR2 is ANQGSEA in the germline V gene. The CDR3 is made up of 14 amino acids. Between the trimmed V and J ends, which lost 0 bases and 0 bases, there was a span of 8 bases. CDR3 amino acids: CSVEDHSMNTEAFF. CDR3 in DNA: TGCAGCGTTGAAGATCATAGTATGAACACTGAAGCTTTCTTT.

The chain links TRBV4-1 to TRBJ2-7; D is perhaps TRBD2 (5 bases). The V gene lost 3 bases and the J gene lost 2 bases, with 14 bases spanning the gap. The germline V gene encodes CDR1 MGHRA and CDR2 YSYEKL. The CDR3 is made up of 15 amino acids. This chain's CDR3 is CASSHPPPGTYEQYF. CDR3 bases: TGCGCCAGCAGCCACCCCCCCCCGGGAACCTACGAGCAGTACTTC.

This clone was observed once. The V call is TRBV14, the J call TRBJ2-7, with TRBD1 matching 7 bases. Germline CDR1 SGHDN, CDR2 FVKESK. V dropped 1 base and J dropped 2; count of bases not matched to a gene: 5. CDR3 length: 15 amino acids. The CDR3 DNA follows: TGTGCCAGCAGCCAAGGACAGGGTGGAGCCTACGAGCAGTACTTC. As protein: CASSQGQGGAYEQYF.

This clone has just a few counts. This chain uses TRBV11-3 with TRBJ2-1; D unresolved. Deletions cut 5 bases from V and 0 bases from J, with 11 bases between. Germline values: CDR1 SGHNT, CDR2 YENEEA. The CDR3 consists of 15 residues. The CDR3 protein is CASSLSRSSYNEQFF. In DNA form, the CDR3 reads TGTGCCAGCAGCCTTTCTCGTAGCTCCTACAATGAGCAGTTCTTC.

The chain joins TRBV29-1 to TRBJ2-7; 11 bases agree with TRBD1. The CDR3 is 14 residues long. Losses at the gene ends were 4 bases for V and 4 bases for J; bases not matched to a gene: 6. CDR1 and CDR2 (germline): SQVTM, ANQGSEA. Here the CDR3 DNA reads TGCAGCGTTGTCCTCCGGGACAGGGGGTACGAGCAGTACTTC. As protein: CSVVLRDRGYEQYF.

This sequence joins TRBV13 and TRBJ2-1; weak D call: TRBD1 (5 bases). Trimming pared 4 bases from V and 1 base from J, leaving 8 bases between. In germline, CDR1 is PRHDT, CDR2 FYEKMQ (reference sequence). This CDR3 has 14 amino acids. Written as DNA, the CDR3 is TGTGCCAGCAGCTCGAAGGGGTCCTACAATGAGCAGTTCTTC. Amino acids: CASSSKGSYNEQFF.

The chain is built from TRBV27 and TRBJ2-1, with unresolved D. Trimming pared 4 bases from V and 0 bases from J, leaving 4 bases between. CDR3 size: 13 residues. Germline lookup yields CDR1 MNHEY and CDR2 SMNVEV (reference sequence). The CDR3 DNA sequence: TGTGCCAGCAGTTACAGCTCCTACAATGAGCAGTTCTTC. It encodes CASSYSSYNEQFF.

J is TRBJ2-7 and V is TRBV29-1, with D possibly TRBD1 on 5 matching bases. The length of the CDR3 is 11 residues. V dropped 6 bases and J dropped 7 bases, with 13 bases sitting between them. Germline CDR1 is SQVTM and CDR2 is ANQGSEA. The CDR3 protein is CSVARAGEQYF. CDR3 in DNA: TGCAGCGTCGCCAGGGCCGGGGAGCAGTACTTC.

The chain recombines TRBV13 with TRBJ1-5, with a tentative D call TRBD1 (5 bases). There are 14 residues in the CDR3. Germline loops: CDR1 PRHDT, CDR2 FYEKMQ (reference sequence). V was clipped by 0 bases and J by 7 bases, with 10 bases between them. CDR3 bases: TGTGCCAGCAGCTTAGGGGCAGGGCTCCAGCCCCAGCATTTT. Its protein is CASSLGAGLQPQHF.

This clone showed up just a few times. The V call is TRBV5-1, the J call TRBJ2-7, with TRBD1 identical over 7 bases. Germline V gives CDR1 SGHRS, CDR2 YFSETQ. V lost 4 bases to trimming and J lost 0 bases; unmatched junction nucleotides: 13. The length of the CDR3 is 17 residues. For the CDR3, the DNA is TGCGCCAGCAGCCCCGTTACAGGGGTCAGTACCTCCTACGAGCAGTACTTC. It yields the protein CASSPVTGVSTSYEQYF.

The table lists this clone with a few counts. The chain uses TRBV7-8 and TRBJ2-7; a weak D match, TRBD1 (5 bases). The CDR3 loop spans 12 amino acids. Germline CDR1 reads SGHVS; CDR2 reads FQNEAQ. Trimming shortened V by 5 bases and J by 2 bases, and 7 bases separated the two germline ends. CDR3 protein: CASSPGTYEQYF. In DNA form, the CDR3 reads TGTGCCAGCAGCCCAGGGACCTACGAGCAGTACTTC.

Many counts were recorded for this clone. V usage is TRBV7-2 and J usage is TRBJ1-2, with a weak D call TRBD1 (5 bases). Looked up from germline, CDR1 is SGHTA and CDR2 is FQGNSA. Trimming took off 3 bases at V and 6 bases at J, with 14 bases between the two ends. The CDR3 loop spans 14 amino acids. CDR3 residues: CASSLGGLRDGYTF. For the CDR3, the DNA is TGTGCCAGCAGCTTGGGGGGGTTACGCGATGGCTACACCTTC.

The CDR3 nucleotides read TGTGCCAGTAGTGAGGCGGGACAGCCTACAGATACGCAGTATTTT. It encodes CASSEAGQPTDTQYF. The chain is built from TRBV19 and TRBJ2-3, with TRBD1 as a possible D gene (7 bases). V lost 5 bases and J 3 bases, leaving 15 bases between the germline ends. This CDR3 is built from 15 residues. The germline gives CDR1 LNHDA, CDR2 SQIVND (reference sequence). Complete variable domain (other parts from reference TRBV19 and TRBJ2-3): DGGITQSPKYLFRKEGQNVTLSCEQNLNHDAMYWYRQDPGQGLRLIYYSQIVNDFQKGDIAEGYSVSREKKESFPLTVTSAQKNPTAFYLCASSEAGQPTDTQYFGPGTRLTVL.

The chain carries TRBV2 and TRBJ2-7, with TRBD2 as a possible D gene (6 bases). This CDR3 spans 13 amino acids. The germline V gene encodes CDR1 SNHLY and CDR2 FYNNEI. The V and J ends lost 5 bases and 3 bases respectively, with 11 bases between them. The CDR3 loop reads CASSPGGVYEQYF. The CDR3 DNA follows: TGTGCCAGCAGTCCCGGAGGGGTCTACGAGCAGTACTTC.

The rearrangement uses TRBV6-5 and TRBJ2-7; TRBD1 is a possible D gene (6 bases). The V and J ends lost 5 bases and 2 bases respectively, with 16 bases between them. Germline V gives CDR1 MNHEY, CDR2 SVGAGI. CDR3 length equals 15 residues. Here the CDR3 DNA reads TGTGCCAGCAGTCCCCTCCAGGGGCTGACCTACGAGCAGTACTTC. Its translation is CASSPLQGLTYEQYF.

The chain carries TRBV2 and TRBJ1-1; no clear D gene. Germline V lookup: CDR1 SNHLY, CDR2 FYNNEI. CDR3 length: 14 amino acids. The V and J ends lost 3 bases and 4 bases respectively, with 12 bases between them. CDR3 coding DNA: TGTGCCAGCAGTGACCCGGGTTCGAGCACTGAAGCTTTCTTT. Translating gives CASSDPGSSTEAFF.

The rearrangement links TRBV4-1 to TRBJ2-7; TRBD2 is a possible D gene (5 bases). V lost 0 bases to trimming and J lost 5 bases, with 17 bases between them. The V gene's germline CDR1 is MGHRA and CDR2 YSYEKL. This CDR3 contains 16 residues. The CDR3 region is CASSQEEARILHEQYF. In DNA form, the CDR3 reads TGCGCCAGCAGCCAAGAGGAGGCGAGGATCCTCCACGAGCAGTACTTC.

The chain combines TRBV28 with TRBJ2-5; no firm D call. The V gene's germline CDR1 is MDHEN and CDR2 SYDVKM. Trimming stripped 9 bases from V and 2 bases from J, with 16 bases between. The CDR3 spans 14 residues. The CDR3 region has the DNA TGTGCCAGTGGGTTGGGTCGGTGGCAAGAGACCCAGTACTTC. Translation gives CASGLGRWQETQYF.

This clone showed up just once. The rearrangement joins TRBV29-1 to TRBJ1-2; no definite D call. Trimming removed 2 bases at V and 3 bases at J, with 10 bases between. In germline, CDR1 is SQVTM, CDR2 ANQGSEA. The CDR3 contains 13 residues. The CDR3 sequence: CSVEPRGYYGYTF. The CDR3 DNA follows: TGCAGCGTTGAACCCCGAGGCTACTATGGCTACACCTTC.

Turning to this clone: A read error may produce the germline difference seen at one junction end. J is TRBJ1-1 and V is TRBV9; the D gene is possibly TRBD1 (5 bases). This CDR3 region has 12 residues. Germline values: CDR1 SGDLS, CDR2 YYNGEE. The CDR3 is CASSVEGGEGLF. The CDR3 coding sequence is TGTGCCAGCAGCGTAGAGGGAGGGGAGGGCCTCTTT.

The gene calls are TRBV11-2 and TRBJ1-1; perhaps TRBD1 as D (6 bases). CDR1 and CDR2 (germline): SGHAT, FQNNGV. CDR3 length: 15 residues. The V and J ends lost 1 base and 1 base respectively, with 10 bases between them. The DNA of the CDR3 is TGTGCCAGCAGCTTAGGCAGGGGTAAGAACACTGAAGCTTTCTTT. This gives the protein CASSLGRGKNTEAFF.